Below, 23 T cell receptor beta chains from the same sample are listed, as sequenced in a study of blood T cell repertoires in COVID-19. Repertoires were generated with immunoSEQ multiplex PCR, while TCRdb's copy carries only in-frame clones and drops some. This sample yields roughly 150,000 clones, of which around 81% are seen a single time; around 10% belongs to the top ten. Sequenced: peripheral blood. The receptors come from a man aged 60 to 69 with active or convalescent COVID-19.

This chain joins TRBV3-1 (or the pseudogene TRBV3-2) and TRBJ2-7, with 10 positions matching TRBD2. This CDR3 has 14 amino acids. CDR1 and CDR2 (germline): LGHDT, YNNKEL (reference sequence). The V gene end was trimmed by 3 bases and the J gene end by 3 bases; junction bases not matched to a gene: 2. CDR3 protein: CASSQTSGYYEQYF. CDR3 DNA: TGTGCCAGCAGCCAGACTAGCGGGTACTACGAGCAGTACTTC.

The rearrangement links TRBV28 to TRBJ1-5; 9 bases are shared with TRBD1. The CDR3 contains 15 residues. The ends lost 5 bases at V and 8 bases at J; junction bases unmatched: 10. Germline V gives CDR1 MDHEN, CDR2 SYDVKM. The CDR3 is CASSTDGQGTKPQHF. The CDR3 nucleotides read TGTGCCAGCAGTACCGATGGACAGGGGACGAAGCCCCAGCATTTT.

The rearrangement joins TRBV5-5 to TRBJ1-4; D might be TRBD1 (6 bases). Trimming left V 0 bases short and J 8 bases short, with 11 bases between. Germline loops: CDR1 SGHKS, CDR2 YYEKEE (reference sequence). The CDR3 covers 14 residues. CDR3 in amino acids: CASSLDRVGEKLFF. CDR3 sequence (DNA): TGTGCCAGCAGCTTGGACAGGGTGGGCGAAAAACTGTTTTTT.

This chain links TRBV11-3 with TRBJ2-1; TRBD1 might be the D (5 bases). Per germline, CDR1 SGHNT and CDR2 YENEEA. This CDR3 contains 13 residues. The germline V and J ends were trimmed by 1 base and 7 bases, with 8 bases remaining between them. CDR3 loop: CASSLGRVNEQFF. In nucleotides, the CDR3 is TGTGCCAGCAGCTTAGGCAGGGTTAATGAGCAGTTCTTC. Complete variable domain (other parts from reference TRBV11-3 and TRBJ2-1): EAGVVQSPRYKIIEKKQPVAFWCNPISGHNTLYWYLQNLGQGPELLIRYENEEAVDDSQLPKDRFSAERLKGVDSTLKIQPAELGDSAVYLCASSLGRVNEQFFGPGTRLTVL.

The genes are TRBV18 and TRBJ1-5; maybe TRBD1 (6 bases). This CDR3 contains 16 residues. CDR1 is KGHSH, CDR2 LQKENI, per germline. Trimming removed 3 bases from V and 4 bases from J, with 16 bases in between. The CDR3: CASSPPAGAGNQPQHF. CDR3 bases: TGTGCCAGCTCACCGCCGGCAGGGGCCGGAAATCAGCCCCAGCATTTT.

The gene calls are TRBV10-2 and TRBJ2-3; 7 positions agree with TRBD2. The CDR3 extends over 15 amino acids. CDR1 is WSHSY and CDR2 is SAAADI in the germline V gene. Unmatched junction bases numbered 4, after V lost 2 bases and J lost 2 bases. Written as DNA, the CDR3 is TGCGCCAGCAGTGAGGGAGCGGGGATCACAGATACGCAGTATTTT. Its protein product is CASSEGAGITDTQYF.

J is TRBJ1-2 and V is TRBV27, with 7 bases fitting TRBD1. CDR3 size: 13 residues. From germline, CDR1 is MNHEY and CDR2 SMNVEV (reference sequence). The V gene end was trimmed by 3 bases and the J gene end by 8 bases; junction bases not matched to a gene: 6. The CDR3 coding sequence is TGTGCCAGCAGTTTGGCAAGACAGGGAGGCTACACCTTC. Translation: CASSLARQGGYTF.

The V and J genes are TRBV11-2 and TRBJ2-1, with D perhaps matching TRBD2 (6 bases). The CDR3 loop spans 15 amino acids. CDR1 is SGHAT, CDR2 FQNNGV, per germline. Trimming removed 3 bases from V and 4 bases from J, with 13 bases in between. CDR3 nucleotides: TGTGCCAGCAGCTTGGGTCCCAGCGGGTACAATGAGCAGTTCTTC. Amino acid sequence: CASSLGPSGYNEQFF.

This clone occurred a few times. The V gene is TRBV28, the J gene TRBJ2-7; 11 bases map to TRBD2. The CDR3 loop spans 18 amino acids. V gave up 7 bases and J gave up 2 bases; unmatched junction bases: 16. Germline assignment: CDR1 MDHEN and CDR2 SYDVKM. This CDR3 reads CASTPTGSSGRIAYEQYF. DNA of the CDR3: TGTGCCAGCACCCCAACGGGGTCTAGCGGGAGGATAGCCTACGAGCAGTACTTC.

V usage is TRBV10-3 and J usage is TRBJ1-5, with a weak D call TRBD1 (5 bases). In germline, CDR1 is ENHRY, CDR2 SYGVKD. CDR3 length: 15 residues. The ends were cut back, 0 bases at V and 2 bases at J, with 8 bases in the middle. The CDR3, as DNA: TGTGCCATCAGTGAGTCGGGCAGGGGCAATCAGCCCCAGCATTTT. Translation gives CAISESGRGNQPQHF.

The chain links TRBV5-5 to TRBJ1-1; tentatively, D is TRBD1 (5 bases). V lost 4 bases to trimming and J lost 6 bases, with 19 bases between them. The CDR3 loop spans 15 amino acids. In germline, CDR1 is SGHKS, CDR2 YYEKEE (reference sequence). This CDR3 reads CASSVSTASIAEAFF. CDR3 DNA: TGTGCCAGCAGCGTATCGACAGCGTCGATCGCTGAAGCTTTCTTT.

This sequence joins TRBV6-6 and TRBJ1-1; possible D gene TRBD1, 6 bases. With 8 bases removed from V and 11 bases from J, the gap between germline ends came to 18 bases. The germline CDR1 and CDR2 sequences are MNHNY and SVGAGI (reference sequence). This CDR3 is 12 amino acids long. The CDR3 loop is CASVGARVVAFF. Here the CDR3 DNA reads TGTGCCAGCGTGGGGGCGCGGGTTGTCGCTTTCTTT.

This clone was seen repeatedly, ten times or more. The rearrangement uses TRBV12-3 or TRBV12-4 and TRBJ1-3, with unresolved D. V was pared by 2 bases and J by 6 bases, with 5 bases between. The CDR3 is 12 residues long. In nucleotides, the CDR3 is TGTGCCAGCAGTTTATCCTCAAACACCATATATTTT. Amino acids: CASSLSSNTIYF.

The DNA for the CDR3 is TGTGCCAGCAGCCCTGGCGGGGGTGAAGCTTTCTTT. Encoded protein: CASSPGGGEAFF. The V gene is TRBV9, the J gene TRBJ1-1; tentative D call: TRBD1 (5 bases). CDR3 length: 12 amino acids. CDR1 SGDLS and CDR2 YYNGEE come from the germline V gene. Trimming took 4 bases from V and 7 from J, leaving 11 bases between them. Together with reference TRBV9 and TRBJ1-1, the CDR3 gives the full variable domain: DSGVTQTPKHLITATGQRVTLRCSPRSGDLSVYWYQQSLDQGLQFLIQYYNGEERAKGNILERFSAQQFPDLHSELNLSSLELGDSALYFCASSPGGGEAFFGQGTRLTVV.

The gene calls are TRBV5-1 and TRBJ2-7; no clear D gene. The CDR3 extends over 14 amino acids. Trimming removed 1 base at V and 3 bases at J, with 11 bases between. From germline, CDR1 is SGHRS and CDR2 YFSETQ. For the CDR3, the DNA is TGCGCCAGCAGCTTGCGACTCGAGAACTACGAGCAGTACTTC. Translation: CASSLRLENYEQYF.

The chain couples TRBV5-1 to TRBJ2-3, with 16 nucleotides matching TRBD2. J was trimmed by 6 bases and V by 4 bases; bases with no gene match: 5. Germline V gene sequence: CDR1 SGHRS, CDR2 YFSETQ. The CDR3 has 16 residues. This CDR3 reads CASSPGLAGGSDTQYF. The CDR3 coding sequence is TGCGCCAGCAGCCCGGGACTAGCGGGAGGGTCCGATACGCAGTATTTT.

J is TRBJ2-7 and V is TRBV2; 9 bases align to TRBD1. Unmatched junction bases numbered 7, after V lost 1 base and J lost 6 bases. The V gene's germline CDR1 is SNHLY and CDR2 FYNNEI. The CDR3 loop spans 15 amino acids. The CDR3 protein is CASSEEQGTGFEQYF. In nucleotides, the CDR3 is TGTGCCAGCAGTGAAGAGCAGGGGACAGGGTTCGAGCAGTACTTC.

V usage is TRBV4-1 and J usage is TRBJ1-5; D possibly corresponds to TRBD1 (6 bases). CDR1 MGHRA and CDR2 YSYEKL come from the germline V gene. V lost 5 bases, J lost 5 bases, and 16 bases lay in between. The CDR3 extends over 15 amino acids. DNA of the CDR3: TGCGCCAGCAGCTCCGGAGCGGGGGCGGATCAGCCCCAGCATTTT. It translates to CASSSGAGADQPQHF.

The V call is TRBV12-3 or TRBV12-4, the J call TRBJ2-7; no definite D call. Trimming shortened V by 2 bases and J by 11 bases, and 13 bases separated the two germline ends. The CDR3 length is 12 residues. CDR3 region: CASSLTRGTEYF. Written as DNA, the CDR3 is TGTGCCAGCAGTTTAACCCGTGGTACGGAGTACTTC.

The gene calls are TRBV6-5 and TRBJ2-7; 7 bases fit TRBD2. V dropped 8 bases and J dropped 3; count of bases not matched to a gene: 4. Germline-derived CDR1 and CDR2 are MNHEY and SVGAGI. CDR3 size: 12 residues. CDR3 amino acids: CASGRGDYEQYF. CDR3 nucleotides: TGTGCCAGCGGTCGGGGGGACTACGAGCAGTACTTC.

The rearrangement uses TRBV28 and TRBJ2-3; maybe TRBD2 (5 bases). This CDR3 region has 15 residues. CDR1 MDHEN and CDR2 SYDVKM come from the germline V gene. V lost 3 bases and J 0 bases, leaving 10 bases between the germline ends. The DNA for the CDR3 is TGTGCCAGCAGTTTTGGAGGACGAAGCACAGATACGCAGTATTTT. Protein product: CASSFGGRSTDTQYF.

This rearrangement joins TRBV19 to TRBJ1-4; TRBD1 matches at 8 bases. Losses at the gene ends were 4 bases for V and 4 bases for J; bases not matched to a gene: 8. The CDR3 is 16 amino acids. Germline V gene data show CDR1 as LNHDA and CDR2 as SQIVND (reference sequence). Here the CDR3 reads CASSRNRDRINEKLFF. In DNA form, the CDR3 reads TGTGCCAGTAGTAGAAACCGGGACAGGATTAATGAAAAACTGTTTTTT.

This clone was found many times. The chain is built from TRBV9 and TRBJ1-3; the match to TRBD1 covers 7 bases. Germline V lookup: CDR1 SGDLS, CDR2 YYNGEE. The V and J ends lost 0 bases and 4 bases, in that order; junction bases with no gene match: 1. The CDR3 has 14 residues. The CDR3 DNA sequence: TGTGCCAGCAGCGTAGCAGGGGGAGGAAACACCATATATTTT. Its translation: CASSVAGGGNTIYF.